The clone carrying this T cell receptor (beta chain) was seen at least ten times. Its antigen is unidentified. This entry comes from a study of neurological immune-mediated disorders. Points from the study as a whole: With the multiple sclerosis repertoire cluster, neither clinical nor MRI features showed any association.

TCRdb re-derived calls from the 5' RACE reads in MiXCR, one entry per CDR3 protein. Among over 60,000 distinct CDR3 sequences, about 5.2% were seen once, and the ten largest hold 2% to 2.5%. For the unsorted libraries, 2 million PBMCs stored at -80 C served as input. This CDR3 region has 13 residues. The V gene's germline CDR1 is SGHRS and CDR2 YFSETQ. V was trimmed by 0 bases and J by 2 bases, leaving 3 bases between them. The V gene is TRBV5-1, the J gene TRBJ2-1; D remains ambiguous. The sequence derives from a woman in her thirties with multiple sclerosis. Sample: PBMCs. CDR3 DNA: TGCGCCAGCAGCTTGGGGGCCTACAATGAGCAGTTCTTC. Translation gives CASSLGAYNEQFF.